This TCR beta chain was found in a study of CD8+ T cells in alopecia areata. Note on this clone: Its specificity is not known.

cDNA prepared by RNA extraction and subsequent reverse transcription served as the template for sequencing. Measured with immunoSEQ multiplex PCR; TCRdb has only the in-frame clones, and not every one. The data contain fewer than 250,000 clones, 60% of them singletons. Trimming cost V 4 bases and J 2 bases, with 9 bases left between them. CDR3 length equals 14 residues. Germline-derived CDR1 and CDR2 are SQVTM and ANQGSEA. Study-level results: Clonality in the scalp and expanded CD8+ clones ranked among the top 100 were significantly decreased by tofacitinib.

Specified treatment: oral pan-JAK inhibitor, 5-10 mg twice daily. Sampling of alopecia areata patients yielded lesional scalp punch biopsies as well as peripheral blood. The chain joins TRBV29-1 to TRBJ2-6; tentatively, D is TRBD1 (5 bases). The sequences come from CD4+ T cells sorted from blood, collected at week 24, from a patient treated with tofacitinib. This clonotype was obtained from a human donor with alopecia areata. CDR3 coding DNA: TGCAGCGTTGGACAGTTCCCTGGGGCCAACGTCCTGACTTTC. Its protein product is CSVGQFPGANVLTF.